These T cell receptor beta chains were read from a single sample in a study of T cell responses to AZD1222 COVID-19 vaccine. Method: immunoSEQ multiplex PCR; TCRdb's copy keeps in-frame clones and lacks some. The table has some 87,000 clones, around nine tenths seen once; the top ten hold roughly 5.5%. This specimen was peripheral blood, taken on day 0 of MenACWY control vaccination. Receptors originate from an adult in good health. Each CDR3 is given with its conserved first and last residue.

>TRBJ2-2|TRBV11-3
CASSPGGQATGELFF
>TRBJ1-6|TRBV7-2
CASSHGTGTYNSPLHF
>TRBJ1-2|TRBV19
CASSIDGAIYGYTF
>TRBJ2-1|TRBV5-6
CASSLVPRGEQFF
>TRBJ2-5|TRBV6-5
CASSYVHTQETQYF
>TRBJ2-5|TRBV10-3
CAISPRLAGEGETQYF
>TRBJ1-4|TRBV19
CASRKHRDNEKLFF
>TRBJ2-5|TRBV3-1/TRBV3-2
CASSQLGVETQYF
>TRBJ2-4|TRBV11-1
CASSTSRGNIQYF
>TRBJ1-1|TRBV11-3
CASSDRTTEAFF
>TRBJ2-1|TRBV15
CATSRVRAGHNEQFF